This TCR beta chain was sequenced in a study of cytomegalovirus exposure and HLA in healthy donors. Points from the study as a whole: Later genetic work tied a missense DCLRE1C variant to beta-chain V and J trimming.

The donors were healthy bone marrow donors. Vbeta (60) and Jbeta (13) primers were used in the PCR. Profiled with immunoSEQ multiplex PCR; TCRdb holds only in-frame clones, not every one. In the table there are hundreds of thousands of clones, 70% to 90% of which are singletons. Of note for this clone: Its antigen is not identified.

The CDR3 spans 13 residues. The V gene lost 1 base and the J gene lost 5 bases, with 9 bases spanning the gap. Germline CDR1 is PRHDT and CDR2 is FYEKMQ (reference sequence). The sequence derives from a woman under 30 in good health and CMV-seronegative. The chain combines TRBV13 with TRBJ2-7; D ambiguous. Source material: PBMCs. The CDR3 bases are TGTGCCAGCAGCTTAGAAACCGGTAACGAGCAGTACTTC. This codes for CASSLETGNEQYF.